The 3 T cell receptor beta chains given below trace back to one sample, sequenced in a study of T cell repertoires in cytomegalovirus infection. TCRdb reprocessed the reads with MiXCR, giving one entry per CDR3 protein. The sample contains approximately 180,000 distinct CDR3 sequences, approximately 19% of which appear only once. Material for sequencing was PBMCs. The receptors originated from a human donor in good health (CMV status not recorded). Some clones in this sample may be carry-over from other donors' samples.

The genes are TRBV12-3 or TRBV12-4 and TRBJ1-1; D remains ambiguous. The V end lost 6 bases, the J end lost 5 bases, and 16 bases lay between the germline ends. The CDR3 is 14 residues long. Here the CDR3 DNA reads TGTGCCAGCAGCCCACAGAGGGTAGGGACTGAAGCTTTCTTT. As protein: CASSPQRVGTEAFF.

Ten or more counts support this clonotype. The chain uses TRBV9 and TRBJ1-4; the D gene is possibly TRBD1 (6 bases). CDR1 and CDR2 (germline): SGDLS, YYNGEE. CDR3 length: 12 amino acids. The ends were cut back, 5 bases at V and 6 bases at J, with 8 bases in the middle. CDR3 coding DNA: TGTGCCAGCAGAGGGGGAGATGAAAAACTGTTTTTT. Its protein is CASRGGDEKLFF.

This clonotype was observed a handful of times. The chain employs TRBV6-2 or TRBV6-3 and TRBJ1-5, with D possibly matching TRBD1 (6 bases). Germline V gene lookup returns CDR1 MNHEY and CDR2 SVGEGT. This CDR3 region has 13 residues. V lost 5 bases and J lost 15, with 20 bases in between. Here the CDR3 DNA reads TGTGCCAGCAGTCCAAATTCCGGGACATCAGGGCATTTT. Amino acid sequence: CASSPNSGTSGHF.